This T cell receptor beta chain was profiled in a study of T cell clones after liver transplantation. Looking at the study overall: Tolerant meant at least one year fully off immunosuppression without liver enzymes above twice normal.

Unstimulated PBMCs were sorted into CD3+CD4+ and CD3+CD8+ populations. The method was immunoSEQ multiplex PCR; TCRdb's version includes in-frame clones alone and lacks a portion of them. The table shows some 120,000 clones, with around nine tenths occurring only once. The germline gives CDR1 SGHAT, CDR2 FQNNGV. The CDR3 runs to 13 residues. With 6 bases removed from V and 4 bases from J, the gap between germline ends came to 12 bases. The rearrangement links TRBV11-2 to TRBJ1-1, with D uncertain. This TCR was recovered from a human patient who received a liver transplant. Some of the T cells may derive from the graft donor. Source: CD4+ T cells from blood, taken 12 months after liver transplant. The CDR3 DNA sequence: TGTGCCAGCAGACCCACCTGGGGCACTGAAGCTTTCTTT. Protein: CASRPTWGTEAFF.